Below, 7 T cell receptor beta chains from the same sample are listed, as sequenced in a study of cytomegalovirus exposure and HLA in healthy donors. Primers: 60 Vbeta forward and 13 Jbeta reverse. Assay used: immunoSEQ multiplex PCR; TCRdb lists only in-frame clones, some missing. Among 210,000 or so clones listed, around 81% were seen once. The sequencing input was PBMCs. These receptors were taken from a woman aged 45-60 years in good health and CMV-seropositive.

The rearrangement joins TRBV9 to TRBJ1-1; possibly TRBD1 for D (5 bases). V was clipped by 3 bases and J by 1 base, with 16 bases between them. There are 16 residues in the CDR3. The germline CDR1 and CDR2 sequences are SGDLS and YYNGEE. This chain's CDR3 is CASSGGLTWGNTEAFF. DNA of the CDR3: TGTGCCAGCAGCGGGGGCCTGACATGGGGGAACACTGAAGCTTTCTTT.

V and J are TRBV7-8 and TRBJ2-5, with D possibly matching TRBD2 (7 bases). Germline V gene sequence: CDR1 SGHVS, CDR2 FQNEAQ. Trimming shortened V by 4 bases and J by 1 base, and 22 bases separated the two germline ends. This CDR3 has 18 amino acids. The CDR3 loop is CASSSGWRGGGFQETQYF. The CDR3 nucleotides are TGTGCCAGCAGCTCGGGGTGGAGGGGAGGGGGTTTCCAAGAGACCCAGTACTTC.

The chain uses TRBV9 and TRBJ1-6; D remains unclear. Germline CDR1 is SGDLS and CDR2 is YYNGEE. The CDR3 has 14 amino acids. Trimming took 0 bases from V and 7 from J, leaving 8 bases between them. The CDR3 DNA sequence: TGTGCCAGCAGCGTAGTCGGGATCAATTCACCCCTCCACTTT. Translating gives CASSVVGINSPLHF.

The genes are TRBV28 and TRBJ2-1, with 10 bases that match TRBD1. J was trimmed by 0 bases and V by 6 bases; bases with no gene match: 5. Germline loops: CDR1 MDHEN, CDR2 SYDVKM. The CDR3 totals 16 residues. CDR3 protein: CASSGTGAYSYNEQFF. DNA of the CDR3: TGTGCCAGCAGCGGGACAGGGGCCTACTCCTACAATGAGCAGTTCTTC.

The V call is TRBV2, the J call TRBJ1-2; maybe TRBD1 (6 bases). V was trimmed by 5 bases and J by 6 bases, leaving 19 bases between them. The CDR3 is made up of 15 amino acids. CDR1 SNHLY and CDR2 FYNNEI come from the germline V gene. CDR3 bases: TGTGCCAGCAGTAAAAGAACCTCAGGGGATGATGGCTACACCTTC. This sequence encodes CASSKRTSGDDGYTF.

This chain connects TRBV6-1 to TRBJ2-3, with D possibly being TRBD1 (6 bases). The CDR3 totals 15 residues. V lost 5 bases and J lost 0, with 12 bases in between. Germline-derived CDR1 and CDR2 are MNHNS and SASEGT. DNA of the CDR3: TGTGCCAGCAGTCGGACAGATGCTAGCACAGATACGCAGTATTTT. The encoded protein is CASSRTDASTDTQYF.

The gene calls are TRBV28 and TRBJ2-5; D unclear. Germline V gene lookup returns CDR1 MDHEN and CDR2 SYDVKM. V gave up 6 bases and J gave up 4 bases, with 12 bases separating them. CDR3 length: 13 amino acids. The CDR3 DNA sequence: TGTGCCAGCAGGCGTGATTGGTTAGAGACCCAGTACTTC. The encoded protein is CASRRDWLETQYF. Complete variable domain (other parts from reference TRBV28 and TRBJ2-5): DVKVTQSSRYLVKRTGEKVFLECVQDMDHENMFWYRQDPGLGLRLIYFSYDVKMKEKGDIPEGYSVSREKKERFSLILESASTNQTSMYLCASRRDWLETQYFGPGTRLLVL.